This is a list of T cell receptor beta chains from one sample in a study of cytomegalovirus exposure and HLA in healthy donors. Sequencing was performed with immunoSEQ multiplex PCR; in TCRdb, only in-frame clones are kept and a portion is missing. This table holds approximately 260,000 clones, approximately 84% found once. Sequencing used PBMCs. All receptors derive from a middle-aged woman in good health and CMV-seropositive. CDR3s include the opening cysteine and the closing phenylalanine or tryptophan. A D gene is named only where the DNA matches it firmly. Not all rows give a size; the values are once, few, many and, for expanded clones, a class.

clone_size: NA; j_call: TRBJ2-1; d_call: NA; v_call: TRBV28; cdr3_aa: CASSPWDTSYNEQFF; cdr3_nt: TGTGCCAGCAGTCCGTGGGACACTTCCTACAATGAGCAGTTCTTC
clone_size: NA; j_call: TRBJ2-3; d_call: TRBD2; v_call: TRBV28; cdr3_aa: CASSPGTSVSDTQYF; cdr3_nt: TGTGCCAGCAGCCCCGGGACTAGCGTCTCAGATACGCAGTATTTT
clone_size: NA; j_call: TRBJ2-7; d_call: TRBD1; v_call: TRBV6-1; cdr3_aa: CASSDSDRGSRREQYF; cdr3_nt: TGTGCCAGCAGTGATTCGGACAGGGGGTCTCGAAGGGAGCAGTACTTC
clone_size: NA; j_call: TRBJ2-5; d_call: TRBD1; v_call: TRBV5-4; cdr3_aa: CASRGTDPGETQYF; cdr3_nt: TGTGCCAGCAGGGGGACAGACCCGGGGGAGACCCAGTACTTC
clone_size: NA; j_call: TRBJ2-7; d_call: TRBD1; v_call: TRBV6-4; cdr3_aa: CASSETGESEQYF; cdr3_nt: TGTGCCAGCAGTGAGACAGGGGAAAGCGAGCAGTACTTC
clone_size: NA; j_call: TRBJ2-3; d_call: NA; v_call: TRBV28; cdr3_aa: CASITAAGSGDTQYF; cdr3_nt: TGTGCCAGCATCACAGCCGCGGGATCGGGAGATACGCAGTATTTT
clone_size: NA; j_call: TRBJ2-7; d_call: NA; v_call: TRBV5-1; cdr3_aa: CASSLGGSPSYEQYF; cdr3_nt: TGCGCCAGCAGCTTGGGAGGGAGCCCTTCCTACGAGCAGTACTTC
clone_size: NA; j_call: TRBJ2-1; d_call: TRBD2; v_call: TRBV18; cdr3_aa: CASSPLGLAGGTEQFF; cdr3_nt: TGTGCCAGCTCACCCCTCGGACTAGCGGGAGGAACTGAGCAGTTCTTC
clone_size: few; j_call: TRBJ2-3; d_call: NA; v_call: TRBV5-6; cdr3_aa: CASSLGTSTDTQYF; cdr3_nt: TGTGCCAGCAGCTTGGGGACTAGCACAGATACGCAGTATTTT
clone_size: NA; j_call: TRBJ2-1; d_call: NA; v_call: TRBV7-9; cdr3_aa: CASSLWASPYNEQFF; cdr3_nt: TGTGCCAGCAGCTTATGGGCTAGCCCCTACAATGAGCAGTTCTTC
clone_size: NA; j_call: TRBJ2-7; d_call: TRBD2; v_call: TRBV7-8; cdr3_aa: CASSLSRTSGRAGVWEQYF; cdr3_nt: TGTGCCAGCAGCTTATCACGGACTAGCGGGAGGGCCGGGGTTTGGGAGCAGTACTTC
clone_size: NA; j_call: TRBJ1-5; d_call: NA; v_call: TRBV7-8; cdr3_aa: CASSLAQVGNQPQHF; cdr3_nt: TGTGCCAGCAGCTTGGCGCAGGTGGGCAATCAGCCCCAGCATTTT
clone_size: once; j_call: TRBJ2-1; d_call: NA; v_call: TRBV27; cdr3_aa: CASSLGLPIFYSSYNEQFF; cdr3_nt: TGTGCCAGCAGTTTAGGACTTCCCATTTTCTACAGCTCCTACAATGAGCAGTTCTTC
clone_size: few; j_call: TRBJ2-2; d_call: TRBD1; v_call: TRBV27; cdr3_aa: CASSPKSTGLTTGELFF; cdr3_nt: TGTGCCAGCAGTCCCAAGTCGACAGGGTTGACCACCGGGGAGCTGTTTTTT
clone_size: NA; j_call: TRBJ1-5; d_call: NA; v_call: TRBV30; cdr3_aa: CAWSPGGNQPQHF; cdr3_nt: TGTGCCTGGAGTCCAGGGGGCAATCAGCCCCAGCATTTT
clone_size: once; j_call: TRBJ2-3; d_call: NA; v_call: TRBV27; cdr3_aa: CATSSIDSSTDTQYF; cdr3_nt: TGTGCCACCTCATCGATCGACAGCAGCACAGATACGCAGTATTTT
clone_size: NA; j_call: TRBJ1-6; d_call: NA; v_call: TRBV27; cdr3_aa: CASSLPRGPSLDSPLHF; cdr3_nt: TGTGCCAGCAGTTTACCGCGCGGACCGTCACTAGATTCACCCCTCCACTTT
clone_size: NA; j_call: TRBJ2-1; d_call: NA; v_call: TRBV7-8; cdr3_aa: CASSLEFSEQFF; cdr3_nt: TGTGCCAGCAGCTTAGAATTCAGTGAGCAGTTCTTC
clone_size: NA; j_call: TRBJ2-6; d_call: TRBD1; v_call: TRBV10-3; cdr3_aa: CAIRPGQGAGGANVLTF; cdr3_nt: TGTGCCATCAGACCGGGACAGGGGGCGGGAGGGGCCAACGTCCTGACTTTC
clone_size: few; j_call: TRBJ1-4; d_call: NA; v_call: TRBV5-1; cdr3_aa: CASSGEYNEKLFF; cdr3_nt: TGCGCCAGCAGTGGGGAGTATAATGAAAAACTGTTTTTT
clone_size: NA; j_call: TRBJ2-3; d_call: TRBD2; v_call: TRBV7-9; cdr3_aa: CASSLGTSGRRGDTQYF; cdr3_nt: TGTGCCAGCAGCCTCGGGACTAGCGGGAGGAGGGGAGATACGCAGTATTTT
clone_size: NA; j_call: TRBJ2-7; d_call: NA; v_call: TRBV6-5; cdr3_aa: CASSYSYYEQYF; cdr3_nt: TGTGCCAGCAGTTACTCTTACTACGAGCAGTACTTC
clone_size: NA; j_call: TRBJ2-1; d_call: TRBD2; v_call: TRBV7-3; cdr3_aa: CASSPRRGRINEQFF; cdr3_nt: TGTGCCAGCAGCCCGAGACGCGGGAGAATCAATGAGCAGTTCTTC
clone_size: NA; j_call: TRBJ2-2; d_call: TRBD1; v_call: TRBV5-1; cdr3_aa: CASSHSGTGRTNTGELFF; cdr3_nt: TGCGCCAGCAGCCACTCCGGGACAGGGAGAACGAACACCGGGGAGCTGTTTTTT
clone_size: NA; j_call: TRBJ1-2; d_call: NA; v_call: TRBV7-9; cdr3_aa: CASSFGNGYTF; cdr3_nt: TGTGCCAGCAGCTTCGGTAATGGCTACACCTTC
clone_size: NA; j_call: TRBJ1-2; d_call: NA; v_call: TRBV28; cdr3_aa: CASSLPGVAYGYTF; cdr3_nt: TGTGCCAGCAGTTTACCCGGGGTGGCTTATGGCTACACCTTC
clone_size: NA; j_call: TRBJ1-2; d_call: NA; v_call: TRBV9; cdr3_aa: CASSVGLTGLYGYTF; cdr3_nt: TGTGCCAGCAGCGTGGGACTCACAGGACTCTATGGCTACACCTTC
clone_size: NA; j_call: TRBJ2-1; d_call: TRBD1; v_call: TRBV5-8; cdr3_aa: CASSLVGQGVSAYQRQFF; cdr3_nt: TGTGCCAGCAGCTTGGTGGGACAGGGGGTATCCGCGTATCAACGGCAGTTCTTC
clone_size: few; j_call: TRBJ1-1; d_call: TRBD1; v_call: TRBV25-1; cdr3_aa: CASRGQGMDTEAFF; cdr3_nt: TGTGCCAGCAGGGGACAGGGGATGGACACTGAAGCTTTCTTT
clone_size: NA; j_call: TRBJ2-2; d_call: NA; v_call: TRBV5-4; cdr3_aa: CASSHPQRAGTGELFF; cdr3_nt: TGTGCCAGCAGCCACCCCCAGCGGGCGGGGACCGGGGAGCTGTTTTTT
clone_size: NA; j_call: TRBJ2-2; d_call: TRBD2; v_call: TRBV7-6; cdr3_aa: CASSLVGSQREYLGELFF; cdr3_nt: TGTGCCAGCAGCTTGGTAGGGTCCCAGCGGGAGTATCTCGGGGAGCTGTTTTTT